The 26 T cell receptor beta chains presented below share a single source sample, sequenced in a study of blood T cells in healthy people across ages (dated by TCRdb to between 2014 and 2017). To prepare the library, 5' RACE was applied. The listed sequencing device is Illumina HiSeq 2500. A second PCR of about 6 to 11 cycles was performed with a sample-barcoded 5' primer and a J-beta primer mix. TCRdb trimmed the raw reads at Q25, called clones with MiXCR and kept productive beta chains. Entries are consolidated by CDR3 protein sequence, retaining the most common genes and DNA. Within this sample are around 800,000 distinct CDR3 sequences, with about half of them counted one time only. The top ten clones comprise approximately 18% of the sample. Sequences were obtained from blood. The receptor source for this set is a man at least 80 years old in good health.

As concerns this clonotype: Possible read error: a much larger clone is one base away. This chain connects TRBV5-1 to TRBJ2-1; 10 bases match TRBD1. CDR1 and CDR2 from the germline V gene are SGHRS and YFSETQ. The CDR3 contains 15 residues. V was clipped by 2 bases and J by 10 bases; unmatched bases: 9. As DNA, the CDR3 is TGCGCCAGCAGCTTCTCCGGGACAGGGGCTTCCGAGCAGTTCTTC. The encoded protein is CASSFSGTGASEQFF.

This clonotype was seen a few times. The chain is built from TRBV5-1 and TRBJ2-7; D is ambiguous. V lost 0 bases and J lost 0, with 7 bases in between. The CDR3 is made up of 14 amino acids. Germline CDR1 reads SGHRS; CDR2 reads YFSETQ. The CDR3 loop reads CASSLEESSYEQYF. The CDR3, as DNA: TGCGCCAGCAGCTTGGAAGAGAGCTCCTACGAGCAGTACTTC.

In DNA form, the CDR3 reads TGTGCCAGCAGTGACACGAGTCAGACAGAAGAGACCCAGTACTTC. It specifies CASSDTSQTEETQYF. This chain links TRBV6-4 with TRBJ2-5, with D possibly being TRBD1 (5 bases). V was pared by 2 bases and J by 3 bases, with 13 bases between. The CDR3 loop spans 15 amino acids. CDR1 is MRHNA, CDR2 SNTAGT, per germline.

The chain uses TRBV5-1 and TRBJ1-5; no clear D gene. The CDR3 spans 15 residues. Germline V gene data show CDR1 as SGHRS and CDR2 as YFSETQ. V lost 0 bases, J lost 0 bases, and 7 bases lay in between. CDR3 residues: CASSLGGHSNQPQHF. In nucleotides, the CDR3 is TGCGCCAGCAGCTTGGGCGGGCATAGCAATCAGCCCCAGCATTTT.

CDR3: CASTAGMGTEAFF. The CDR3 nucleotides read TGTGCCAGCACTGCAGGGATGGGGACTGAAGCTTTCTTT. V usage is TRBV11-2 and J usage is TRBJ1-1; D perhaps matches TRBD1 (5 bases). Deletions cut 7 bases from V and 5 bases from J, with 14 bases between. This CDR3 has 13 amino acids. The V gene's germline CDR1 is SGHAT and CDR2 FQNNGV.

V usage is TRBV20-1 and J usage is TRBJ1-3; D is undetermined. The V end was cut by 1 base, the J end by 1 base, with 8 bases between. Germline assignment: CDR1 DFQATT and CDR2 SNEGSKA (reference sequence). The CDR3 runs 14 residues. CDR3 protein: CSARGGPSGNTIYF. DNA of the CDR3: TGCAGTGCTAGAGGAGGTCCGTCTGGAAACACCATATATTTT.

This clonotype was counted between two and nine times. The rearrangement joins TRBV6-6 to TRBJ1-2; D gene unclear. The CDR3 is made up of 14 amino acids. CDR1 and CDR2 from the germline V gene are MNHNY and SVGAGI (reference sequence). Trimming removed 8 bases at V and 6 bases at J, with 19 bases between. The CDR3 here is CASAPRGGGNGYTF. The CDR3 DNA reads as TGTGCCAGCGCCCCTCGTGGAGGCGGGAATGGCTACACCTTC.

This clonotype came up a few times. This sequence joins TRBV6-1 and TRBJ2-6, with 7 positions matching TRBD2. CDR1 is MNHNS and CDR2 is SASEGT in the germline V gene. The J segment lost 1 base and the V segment lost 4 bases, leaving 7 bases of the junction unmatched. There are 17 residues in the CDR3. CDR3 DNA: TGTGCCAGCAGTGTGGTAGCGGGCGATTCTGGGGCCAACGTCCTGACTTTC. Translated: CASSVVAGDSGANVLTF.

This clonotype has more than one count but fewer than ten. The CDR3 DNA sequence: TGCAGTGCTAGAGAGCCCACCGGGACTAACAATGAGCAGTTCTTC. Its translation: CSAREPTGTNNEQFF. This chain uses TRBV20-1 with TRBJ2-1; 7 nucleotides line up with TRBD2. J lost 5 bases, V lost 0 bases, and 7 bases had no gene match. Per the germline V gene, CDR1 is DFQATT and CDR2 is SNEGSKA (reference sequence). The CDR3 sequence is 15 residues long.

As concerns this clonotype: A read error may be the cause here, since a much bigger clone is one base away. The chain recombines TRBV5-1 with TRBJ2-7; D possibly corresponds to TRBD2 (6 bases). V lost 1 base to trimming and J lost 7 bases, with 18 bases between them. This CDR3 comprises 15 residues. The germline gives CDR1 SGHRS, CDR2 YFSETQ. Here the CDR3 reads CASSLSAGFYNEQYF. CDR3 bases: TGCGCCAGCAGCTTGTCAGCGGGTTTCTACAATGAGCAGTACTTC.

This sequence joins TRBV7-7 and TRBJ2-5; 7 bases are shared with TRBD1. Per germline, CDR1 SSHAT and CDR2 FNYEAQ (reference sequence). Unmatched junction bases numbered 7, after V lost 4 bases and J lost 2 bases. CDR3 length equals 15 residues. CDR3 amino acids: CASSSGRQGQETQYF. CDR3 sequence (DNA): TGTGCCAGCAGCTCTGGGAGACAGGGACAAGAGACCCAGTACTTC.

The J gene is TRBJ2-7, the V gene TRBV20-1; D call uncertain. V was pared by 5 bases and J by 6 bases, with 11 bases between. There are 11 residues in the CDR3. In germline, CDR1 is DFQATT, CDR2 SNEGSKA (reference sequence). CDR3 protein: CSASGLTEQYF. The DNA of the CDR3 is TGCAGTGCTTCCGGTCTCACCGAGCAGTACTTC.

The V gene is TRBV6-5, the J gene TRBJ1-6; 7 bases match TRBD1. The J segment lost 8 bases and the V segment lost 2 bases, leaving 0 bases of the junction unmatched. Germline CDR1 reads MNHEY; CDR2 reads SVGAGI. This CDR3 is 13 amino acids long. The CDR3 DNA is TGTGCCAGCAGTTACGACAGGGATTCACCCCTCCACTTT. This translates into CASSYDRDSPLHF.

In this sample, this clonotype turned up a few times. The junction shows a germline mismatch at one end, possibly a read error. This sequence joins TRBV7-2 and TRBJ2-7, with a weak D call TRBD2 (5 bases). Germline V gives CDR1 SGHTA, CDR2 FQGNSA. This CDR3 spans 13 amino acids. DNA for the CDR3: TGTGCCGGCAGCTTAAGAGGGATCTACGAGCAGTACTTC. Translated, it gives CAGSLRGIYEQYF.

There are a few counts of this clonotype. The V and J genes are TRBV29-1 and TRBJ2-7, with 10 nucleotides matching TRBD1. The CDR3 loop spans 13 amino acids. V trimming: 7 bases; J trimming: 2 bases; junction bases outside the gene matches: 5. The germline V gene encodes CDR1 SQVTM and CDR2 ANQGSEA. The CDR3 DNA sequence: TGCAGCGGGGGGGGGACAGGGGCCTACGAGCAGTACTTC. Translated, it gives CSGGGTGAYEQYF.

This chain uses TRBV6-6 with TRBJ2-6; 8 bases are a match to TRBD1. The CDR3 contains 16 residues. The germline gives CDR1 MNHNY, CDR2 SVGAGI (reference sequence). With 5 bases clipped from V and 3 bases from J, the junction kept 6 bases outside the gene matches. The CDR3 bases are TGTGCCAGCAGTGGTCAGGGGGCTGGTGGGGCCAACGTCCTGACTTTC. Amino acid sequence: CASSGQGAGGANVLTF.

The chain recombines TRBV27 with TRBJ2-7, with a weak D call TRBD2 (5 bases). The CDR3 is made up of 15 amino acids. The V and J ends lost 0 bases and 4 bases respectively, with 13 bases between them. CDR1 and CDR2 from the germline V gene are MNHEY and SMNVEV (reference sequence). The CDR3 bases are TGTGCCAGCAGTTTATCTGGACTCGCTGGGTACGAGCAGTACTTC. This encodes CASSLSGLAGYEQYF.

The chain couples TRBV7-2 to TRBJ2-2; D not certain. V lost 4 bases and J lost 1, with 10 bases in between. CDR3 length: 15 residues. Germline V gives CDR1 SGHTA, CDR2 FQGNSA. The CDR3 DNA reads TGTGCCAGCAGCTCCAGTCCGGGGAACACCGGGGAGCTGTTTTTT. The encoded protein is CASSSSPGNTGELFF.

About this clonotype: A read error is possible here, since a much larger clone lies one base away. The rearrangement joins TRBV7-6 to TRBJ2-1; TRBD1 aligns across 8 bases. The CDR3 totals 15 residues. From germline, CDR1 is SGHVS and CDR2 FNYEAQ. The CDR3 reads CVSSYGTGSNNEQFF. The CDR3 DNA reads as TGTGTCAGCAGCTACGGGACAGGCTCGAACAATGAGCAGTTCTTC.

The chain couples TRBV27 to TRBJ2-1; weak D call: TRBD2 (6 bases). The V gene's germline CDR1 is MNHEY and CDR2 SMNVEV (reference sequence). The CDR3 runs 13 residues. Trimming shortened V by 8 bases and J by 5 bases, and 13 bases separated the two germline ends. The CDR3 DNA reads as TGTGCCAGCGGTTGGGACTGGGACAATGAGCAGTTCTTC. Its translation: CASGWDWDNEQFF.

V gene TRBV7-2 combines with J gene TRBJ2-5; a possible D gene is TRBD1 (5 bases). V was trimmed by 1 base and J by 4 bases, leaving 13 bases between them. Germline V lookup: CDR1 SGHTA, CDR2 FQGNSA. This CDR3 is 15 amino acids long. In DNA, the CDR3 is TGTGCCAGCAGCTTAGGGACGGCAGGGCGAGAGACCCAGTACTTC. This sequence encodes CASSLGTAGRETQYF.

To note about this clonotype: In this CDR3 the conserved last residue, phenylalanine or tryptophan, is missing, so a read error is likely. The V and J genes are TRBV12-3 or TRBV12-4 and TRBJ2-3, with D tentatively TRBD1 (5 bases). Trimming removed 3 bases at V and 5 bases at J, with 15 bases between. This CDR3 is built from 15 residues. CDR3 bases: TGTGCCAGCAGTTTTCGGACACAAAGGGAAGATACGCAGTATTCT. Its translation: CASSFRTQREDTQYS.

This clonotype was counted between two and nine times. V gene TRBV3-1 combines with J gene TRBJ2-7; unclear D gene. The germline V gene has CDR1 LGHDT and CDR2 YNNKEL (reference sequence). The CDR3 consists of 15 residues. V lost 1 base and J lost 4, with 14 bases in between. The CDR3 region has the DNA TGTGCCAGCAGCCAAGGGCCGGGCTTGGTATACGAGCAGTACTTC. It translates to CASSQGPGLVYEQYF.

The chain links TRBV6-6 to TRBJ2-6; D is uncertain. The V gene's germline CDR1 is MNHNY and CDR2 SVGAGI (reference sequence). The CDR3 consists of 14 residues. Trimming stripped 7 bases from V and 0 bases from J, with 7 bases between. CDR3 loop: CASKVNSGANVLTF. In DNA form, the CDR3 reads TGTGCCAGCAAGGTTAACTCTGGGGCCAACGTCCTGACTTTC.

The chain couples TRBV6-2 or TRBV6-3 to TRBJ2-7; 9 positions agree with TRBD2. CDR1 and CDR2 (germline): MNHEY, SVGEGT. J gave up 7 bases and V 6 bases, and 10 bases lay outside the gene matches. The CDR3 is 14 amino acids. In nucleotides, the CDR3 is TGTGCCAGCAGGGAGGGGACTAGCCGGCGTGAGCAGTACTTC. Amino acids: CASREGTSRREQYF.

This clonotype occurred many times. V is TRBV20-1 and J is TRBJ1-2, with 9 nucleotides matching TRBD1. CDR1 and CDR2 from the germline V gene are DFQATT and SNEGSKA (reference sequence). This CDR3 contains 15 residues. Trimming at V came to 5 bases and at J to 8 bases, leaving 15 bases not matched to a gene. The CDR3 DNA sequence: TGCAGTGCTCGTCCCGGGACAGGGTTACGGGAAGGCTACACCTTC. Amino acid sequence: CSARPGTGLREGYTF.